The clone carrying this T cell receptor (beta chain) was seen only once. Its cognate antigen is unknown. Generated by immunoSEQ multiplex PCR, the TCRdb table keeps only in-frame clones and is missing some. This sample carries 5,000 or so clones, 66% of them seen once, and the ten largest clones take roughly 66%. The sample comes from a study of tumor-infiltrating lymphocytes in localized non-small cell lung cancer. Overall study context: Patients included smokers and never-smokers with various histologies, some sampled after neoadjuvant chemotherapy. Resected tumor was paired with non-adjacent uninvolved lung from the same patient.

The CDR3 loop spans 14 amino acids. After removal of 7 bases from V and 7 bases from J, the junction contained 10 bases not matched to a gene. CDR1 is MNHEY, CDR2 SVGAGI, per germline. Study-wide points: Different pieces of the same tissue were used for each assay. Tumors had more T cell infiltration than uninvolved lung, per TCRbeta sequencing and CD3 counts.

Sequencing was performed on lung tumor tissue. The sequence came from a human donor with non-small cell lung cancer. The chain carries TRBV6-5 and TRBJ1-2; 9 bases match TRBD1. CDR3 DNA sequence: TGTGCCAGCACCCGGGGACAGGGAGGAGGTGGCTACACCTTC. Translated: CASTRGQGGGGYTF.